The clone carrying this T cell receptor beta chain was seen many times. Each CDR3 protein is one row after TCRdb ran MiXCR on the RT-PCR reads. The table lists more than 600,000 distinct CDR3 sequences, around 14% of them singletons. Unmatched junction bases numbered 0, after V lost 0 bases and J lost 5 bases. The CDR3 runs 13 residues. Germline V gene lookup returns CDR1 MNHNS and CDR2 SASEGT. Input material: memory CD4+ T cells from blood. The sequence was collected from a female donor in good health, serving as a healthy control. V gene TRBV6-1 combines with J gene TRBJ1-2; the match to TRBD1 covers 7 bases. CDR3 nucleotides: TGTGCCAGCAGTGAAGCGGGACAGTATGGCTACACCTTC. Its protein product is CASSEAGQYGYTF.